Given below is one T cell receptor (beta chain) in context. Its antigen is as yet unknown. Repertoires were generated with immunoSEQ multiplex PCR, while TCRdb's copy carries only in-frame clones and drops some. The sample lists roughly 45,000 clones, approximately 81% occurring once. There are 13 residues in the CDR3. V was trimmed by 3 bases and J by 7 bases, leaving 12 bases between them. The V gene's germline CDR1 is SEHNR and CDR2 FQNEAQ (reference sequence). The entry originates in a study of vaccination effects on CD4 cells after COVID-19. Looking at the study overall: There were a couple of convalescent patients who gave samples 16 days and one week before vaccination.

Pools of viral peptides were used by the ViraFEST assay to expand antigen-specific CD4+ T cells ahead of sequencing. It was after approximately 11 days of culture that CD4+ T cells were isolated. The infection with SARS-CoV-2 (confirmed by PCR) occurred in this person between March and December 2020. Both day 3 and day 7 saw half the medium replaced with IL-2 medium. Source: CD4+ T cells from PBMCs cultured with a peptide pool, taken before COVID-19 vaccination. This rearrangement joins TRBV7-9 to TRBJ1-2; D is ambiguous. The TCR originated in a human donor who had a prior SARS-CoV-2 infection. CDR3 amino acids: CASSFAVGSGYTF. The CDR3 bases are TGTGCCAGCAGCTTTGCGGTGGGTTCTGGCTACACCTTC.